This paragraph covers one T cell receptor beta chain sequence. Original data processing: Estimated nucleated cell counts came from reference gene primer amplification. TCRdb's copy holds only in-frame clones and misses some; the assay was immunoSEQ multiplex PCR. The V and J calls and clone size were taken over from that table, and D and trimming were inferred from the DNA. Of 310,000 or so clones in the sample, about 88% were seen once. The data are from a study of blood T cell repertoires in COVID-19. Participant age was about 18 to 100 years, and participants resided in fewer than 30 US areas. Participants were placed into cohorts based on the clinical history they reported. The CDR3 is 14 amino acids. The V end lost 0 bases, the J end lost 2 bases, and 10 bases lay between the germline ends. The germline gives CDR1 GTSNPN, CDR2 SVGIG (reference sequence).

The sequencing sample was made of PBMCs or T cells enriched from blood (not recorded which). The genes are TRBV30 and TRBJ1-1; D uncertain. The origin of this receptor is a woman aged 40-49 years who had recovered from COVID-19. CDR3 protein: CAWSVGAVNTEAFF. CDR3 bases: TGTGCCTGGAGTGTAGGAGCGGTAAACACTGAAGCTTTCTTT. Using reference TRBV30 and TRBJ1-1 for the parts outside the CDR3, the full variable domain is SQTIHQWPATLVQPVGSPLSLECTVEGTSNPNLYWYRQAAGRGLQLLFYSVGIGQISSEVPQNLSASRPQDRQFILSSKKLLLSDSGFYLCAWSVGAVNTEAFFGQGTRLTVV.